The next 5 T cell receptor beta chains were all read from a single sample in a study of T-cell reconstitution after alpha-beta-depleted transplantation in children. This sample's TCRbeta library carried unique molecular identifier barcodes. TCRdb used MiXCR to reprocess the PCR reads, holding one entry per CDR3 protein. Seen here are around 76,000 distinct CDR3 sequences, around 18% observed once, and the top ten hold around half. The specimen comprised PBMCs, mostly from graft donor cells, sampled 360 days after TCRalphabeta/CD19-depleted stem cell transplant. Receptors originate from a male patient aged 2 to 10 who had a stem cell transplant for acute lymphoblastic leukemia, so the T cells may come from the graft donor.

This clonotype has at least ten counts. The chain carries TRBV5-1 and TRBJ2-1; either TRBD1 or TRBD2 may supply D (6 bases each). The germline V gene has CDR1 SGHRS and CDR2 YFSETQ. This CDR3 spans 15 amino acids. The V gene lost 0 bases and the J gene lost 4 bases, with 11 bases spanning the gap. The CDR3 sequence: CASSLVGGRYNEQFF. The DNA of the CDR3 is TGCGCCAGCAGCTTGGTCGGGGGCAGATACAATGAGCAGTTCTTC.

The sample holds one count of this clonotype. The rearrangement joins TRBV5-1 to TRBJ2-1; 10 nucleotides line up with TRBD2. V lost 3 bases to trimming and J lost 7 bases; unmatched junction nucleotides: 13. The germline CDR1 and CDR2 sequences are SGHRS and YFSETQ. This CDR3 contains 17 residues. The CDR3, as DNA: TGCGCCAGCAGCTCCCACCCACTAGCGGGGTCAATAAATGAGCAGTTCTTC. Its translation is CASSSHPLAGSINEQFF.

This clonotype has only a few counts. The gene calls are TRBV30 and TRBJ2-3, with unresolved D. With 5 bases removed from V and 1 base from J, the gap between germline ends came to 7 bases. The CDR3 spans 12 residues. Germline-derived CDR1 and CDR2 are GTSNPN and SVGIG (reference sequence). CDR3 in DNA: TGTGCCTGGGCTCAGGGCACAGATACGCAGTATTTT. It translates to CAWAQGTDTQYF.

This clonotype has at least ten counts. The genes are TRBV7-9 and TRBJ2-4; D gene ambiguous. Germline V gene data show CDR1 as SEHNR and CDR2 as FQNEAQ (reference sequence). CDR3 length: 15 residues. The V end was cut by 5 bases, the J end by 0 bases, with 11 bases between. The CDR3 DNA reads TGTGCCAGCAGCATCCCGGGCATAGCCAAAAACATTCAGTACTTC. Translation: CASSIPGIAKNIQYF.

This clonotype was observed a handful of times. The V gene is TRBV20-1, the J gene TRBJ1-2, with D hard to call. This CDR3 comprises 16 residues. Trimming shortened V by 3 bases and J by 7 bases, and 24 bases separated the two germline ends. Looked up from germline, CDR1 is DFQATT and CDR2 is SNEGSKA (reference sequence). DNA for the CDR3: TGCAGTGCTAGCTCGGTCCCCAGGAGACCCCCTTTTGGCTACACCTTC. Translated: CSASSVPRRPPFGYTF.